These 18 T cell receptor beta chains share one sample of origin, sequenced in a study of T-cell memory formation after mild COVID-19. TCRdb re-called the 5' RACE reads through MiXCR, storing one row per CDR3 protein. The table includes about 500,000 distinct CDR3 sequences, over 20% detected once. Sequencing was performed on PBMCs or a T cell subset sorted from them (not recorded which). Receptor source: an adult woman who had mild COVID-19 (a few samples of this study predate the infection). Cell type and time point are not known.

At least ten counts were recorded for this clonotype. The gene calls are TRBV7-2 and TRBJ2-7; TRBD2 matches at 12 bases. The CDR3 consists of 15 residues. The trim removed 5 bases at V and 4 bases at J, leaving 6 bases unmatched. Germline CDR1 is SGHTA and CDR2 is FQGNSA. CDR3 nucleotide sequence: TGTGCCAGCAGCCCGACTAGCGGGAGTTCTTACGAGCAGTACTTC. Translating gives CASSPTSGSSYEQYF.

This clonotype was recorded a few times. The chain carries TRBV20-1 and TRBJ2-1, with no clear D. The V and J ends lost 0 bases and 6 bases respectively, with 21 bases between them. Germline V gives CDR1 DFQATT, CDR2 SNEGSKA (reference sequence). This CDR3 comprises 17 residues. The CDR3 DNA reads TGCAGTGCTAGAGAGCCCATTACGGCGGATGTGGGCAATGAGCAGTTCTTC. Translating gives CSAREPITADVGNEQFF.

This clonotype turned up a few times. V usage is TRBV6-1 and J usage is TRBJ2-2; TRBD1 matches 7 bases. V trimming: 7 bases; J trimming: 8 bases; junction bases outside the gene matches: 10. The germline gives CDR1 MNHNS, CDR2 SASEGT. This CDR3 spans 14 amino acids. The CDR3, as DNA: TGTGCCAGCAACCCGACAGGGACGCGGGGGGAGCTGTTTTTT. Amino acid sequence: CASNPTGTRGELFF.

V usage is TRBV30 and J usage is TRBJ2-3; 12 bases line up with TRBD2. Germline CDR1 GTSNPN, CDR2 SVGIG (reference sequence). V was pared by 3 bases and J by 6 bases, with 10 bases of the junction left unmatched. This CDR3 is built from 16 residues. The CDR3, as DNA: TGTGCCTGGAGGATTCGACTAGCGGGAGTCAGGGATACGCAGTATTTT. Translation gives CAWRIRLAGVRDTQYF.

This clonotype was seen many times. The V gene is TRBV6-2 or TRBV6-3, the J gene TRBJ2-7; 9 bases fit TRBD1. The CDR3 has 16 amino acids. Germline lookup yields CDR1 MNHEY and CDR2 SVGEGT. The V segment lost 7 bases and the J segment 3 bases; nucleotides outside the gene matches: 13. The CDR3: CASTLYSGTGIYEQYF. The CDR3 DNA reads as TGTGCCAGCACCCTTTACTCCGGGACAGGGATCTACGAGCAGTACTTC.

This clonotype occurred a few times. The rearrangement links TRBV4-3 to TRBJ2-7, with 7 nucleotides matching TRBD2. The germline V gene has CDR1 LGHNA and CDR2 YSLEER. The CDR3 length is 13 residues. V was pared by 0 bases and J by 7 bases, with 3 bases of the junction left unmatched. The CDR3 spells CASSQDGGREQYF. In DNA, the CDR3 is TGCGCCAGCAGCCAAGACGGGGGGAGGGAGCAGTACTTC.

This clonotype has just a few counts. V usage is TRBV5-1 and J usage is TRBJ2-3; D remains ambiguous. In germline, CDR1 is SGHRS, CDR2 YFSETQ. V was pared by 0 bases and J by 6 bases, with 8 bases between. The CDR3 contains 13 residues. The chain's CDR3 is CASSLEPRDTQYF. CDR3 coding DNA: TGCGCCAGCAGCTTGGAACCCCGGGATACGCAGTATTTT.

The chain has TRBV7-8 and TRBJ1-6, with D maybe TRBD1 (6 bases). The V end lost 5 bases, the J end lost 0 bases, and 17 bases lay between the germline ends. Germline CDR1 SGHVS, CDR2 FQNEAQ. The CDR3 is 18 amino acids. The CDR3 DNA reads as TGTGCCAGCAGCCAAAGGGGACATACGAACTCCTATAATTCACCCCTCCACTTT. This gives the protein CASSQRGHTNSYNSPLHF. The full variable domain, its missing parts supplied by reference TRBV7-8 and TRBJ1-6, is GAGVSQSPRYKVAKRGQDVALRCDPISGHVSLFWYQQALGQGPEFLTYFQNEAQLDKSGLPSDRFFAERPEGSVSTLKIQRTQQEDSAVYLCASSQRGHTNSYNSPLHFGNGTRLTVT.

This chain joins TRBV7-7 and TRBJ2-3, with D possibly being TRBD1 (5 bases). The CDR3 loop spans 14 amino acids. The V and J ends lost 2 bases and 1 base respectively, with 7 bases between them. Germline loops: CDR1 SSHAT, CDR2 FNYEAQ (reference sequence). The CDR3 nucleotides are TGTGCCAGCAGCTTATCGACAGGCACAGATACGCAGTATTTT. Its protein product is CASSLSTGTDTQYF.

This clonotype has only a few counts. The chain recombines TRBV7-2 with TRBJ2-2, with a weak D call TRBD1 (6 bases). CDR3 size: 14 residues. Germline V gives CDR1 SGHTA, CDR2 FQGNSA. Trimming shortened V by 6 bases and J by 1 base, and 9 bases separated the two germline ends. CDR3 DNA sequence: TGTGCCAGCAGACAGGACAGGAACACCGGGGAGCTGTTTTTT. Residues: CASRQDRNTGELFF.

In this sample, this clonotype turned up a few times. The V and J genes are TRBV7-3 and TRBJ2-3; D is ambiguous. Trimming pared 5 bases from V and 3 bases from J, leaving 9 bases between. Germline V gene data show CDR1 as SGHTA and CDR2 as FQGTGA. The CDR3 is 13 residues long. The DNA for the CDR3 is TGTGCCAGCAGCGGTCTGGATACAGATACGCAGTATTTT. It specifies CASSGLDTDTQYF. The variable domain in full, completed from reference TRBV7-3 and TRBJ2-3, reads GAGVSQTPSNKVTEKGKYVELRCDPISGHTALYWYRQSLGQGPEFLIYFQGTGAADDSGLPNDRFFAVRPEGSVSTLKIQRTERGDSAVYLCASSGLDTDTQYFGPGTRLTVL.

The chain uses TRBV12-3 or TRBV12-4 and TRBJ2-5; D uncertain. V lost 3 bases, J lost 4 bases, and 12 bases lay in between. CDR3 length equals 14 residues. Here the CDR3 reads CASSLPGSTETQYF. DNA of the CDR3: TGTGCCAGCAGTTTGCCAGGAAGTACAGAGACCCAGTACTTC.

This chain uses TRBV5-1 with TRBJ2-5, with 8 bases fitting TRBD1. Trimming at V came to 2 bases and at J to 5 bases, leaving 5 bases not matched to a gene. Germline assignment: CDR1 SGHRS and CDR2 YFSETQ. The CDR3 has 14 residues. In DNA form, the CDR3 reads TGCGCCAGCAGCTTCCGACAGGGGTTCGAGACCCAGTACTTC. Protein: CASSFRQGFETQYF.

The rearrangement joins TRBV12-3 or TRBV12-4 to TRBJ2-7; 12 bases agree with TRBD1. V trimming: 2 bases; J trimming: 3 bases; junction bases outside the gene matches: 5. The CDR3 loop spans 16 amino acids. CDR3 amino acids: CASSLWGTGGHYEQYF. CDR3 nucleotides: TGTGCCAGCAGTTTATGGGGGACAGGGGGCCACTACGAGCAGTACTTC.

V usage is TRBV14 and J usage is TRBJ2-3; TRBD1 might be the D (5 bases). CDR3 size: 15 residues. Per germline, CDR1 SGHDN and CDR2 FVKESK. V was trimmed by 3 bases and J by 1 base, leaving 11 bases between them. CDR3 residues: CASSQFRVGTDTQYF. The DNA of the CDR3 is TGTGCCAGCAGCCAGTTCAGGGTAGGCACAGATACGCAGTATTTT. Supplemented by reference TRBV14 and TRBJ2-3, the full variable domain reads EAGVTQFPSHSVIEKGQTVTLRCDPISGHDNLYWYRRVMGKEIKFLLHFVKESKQDESGMPNNRFLAERTGGTYSTLKVQPAELEDSGVYFCASSQFRVGTDTQYFGPGTRLTVL.

This clonotype was picked up a small number of times. The V call is TRBV18, the J call TRBJ2-4; D may be TRBD1 (6 bases). Germline CDR1 and CDR2: KGHSH and LQKENI. V gave up 3 bases and J gave up 1 base, with 22 bases separating them. CDR3 size: 19 residues. In DNA, the CDR3 is TGTGCCAGCTCACCCAACCTTGAGGCAGGGGTGGTGGCCAAAAACATTCAGTACTTC. Translated, it gives CASSPNLEAGVVAKNIQYF.

V usage is TRBV19 and J usage is TRBJ1-1; D possibly corresponds to TRBD1 (6 bases). The CDR3 length is 13 residues. The germline V gene has CDR1 LNHDA and CDR2 SQIVND (reference sequence). Trimming stripped 5 bases from V and 2 bases from J, with 9 bases between. In DNA form, the CDR3 reads TGTGCCAGTAGTTCAGGGGATAACACTGAAGCTTTCTTT. Protein product: CASSSGDNTEAFF. Full variable domain (remainder filled in from reference TRBV19 and TRBJ1-1): DGGITQSPKYLFRKEGQNVTLSCEQNLNHDAMYWYRQDPGQGLRLIYYSQIVNDFQKGDIAEGYSVSREKKESFPLTVTSAQKNPTAFYLCASSSGDNTEAFFGQGTRLTVV.

This clonotype was seen a handful of times. The chain has TRBV6-2 or TRBV6-3 and TRBJ2-7; 8 bases map to TRBD1. Germline CDR1 and CDR2: MNHEY and SVGEGT. This CDR3 is built from 16 residues. Germline trimming cut 0 bases from V and 5 bases from J; bases unmatched to any gene: 9. In DNA form, the CDR3 reads TGTGCCAGCAGTTACTCCCCTGACAGGGGAGGCAACGAGCAGTACTTC. Its translation is CASSYSPDRGGNEQYF.